Only a few counts were recorded for the clone carrying this TCR beta chain. The target antigen is unknown. This entry belongs to a study of a mutant IDH1 vaccine in newly diagnosed glioma. Across the study: Vaccines were first given 4-6 weeks after radiotherapy alone, or with temozolomide cycles.

V lost 1 base and J lost 2, with 9 bases in between. This CDR3 is 15 amino acids long. Germline CDR1 reads SGHAT; CDR2 reads FQNNGV. The data were produced by immunoSEQ multiplex PCR, yet TCRdb's version contains in-frame clones alone and is incomplete. The table lists fewer than 75,000 clones, roughly 83% of them singletons, with roughly 9.5% in the top ten. Time point specified: week 11, during vaccination. Mutant IDH1 20-mer peptide, at 300 ug, made up each vaccine dose, with topical imiquimod. Each astrocytoma in the donors was new, WHO grade 3 or 4, IDH1-mutant and ATRX-lost. The receptor comes from a woman in her forties or fifties with glioma. The sample consisted of PBMCs, taken from a glioma patient whose treatment included an IDH1 peptide vaccine. The chain recombines TRBV11-2 with TRBJ1-5; D call uncertain. In DNA, the CDR3 is TGTGCCAGCAGCTTAGGCGCCCTCGGCAATCAGCCCCAGCATTTT. Its protein product is CASSLGALGNQPQHF.